This T cell receptor (beta chain) was observed in a study of T cells in Graves' hyperthyroidism and ophthalmopathy. General observations from the study: Most clonotypes that expanded in the thyroid above 0.001 also showed up in blood.

RNA transcripts were the template for amplifying TCR beta CDR3 regions. Initially, a first-round RT-PCR of the TCR CDR3 employed the HTBI primer set. TCRdb called the multiplex PCR reads again in MiXCR, with one record for every CDR3 protein. The repertoire includes about 740,000 distinct CDR3 sequences, roughly 15% of them detected once, and more than 8.5% sits in the top ten. A note on this clonotype: What it recognizes is unknown. A read error may explain this, as a much larger clone is one base away.

CDR1 is SGHTA and CDR2 is FQGNSA in the germline V gene. V was cut by 5 bases and J by 0 bases, with 22 bases left in between. This CDR3 is 18 amino acids long. Sequenced material: blood. The rearrangement links TRBV7-2 to TRBJ1-1; D may be TRBD1 (5 bases). This TCR was sampled from a young woman with Graves' hyperthyroidism. CDR3 DNA sequence: TGTGCCAGCAGCAAAGGGGATAGCCGGAGATATATGAACACTGAAGCTTTCTTT. Translating it yields CASSKGDSRRYMNTEAFF.